The entry that follows covers one T cell receptor beta chain sequence. Libraries were prepared by immunoSEQ multiplex PCR; TCRdb keeps only in-frame clonotypes and omits some of them. This sample has a few hundred thousand clones, with approximately 92% found just once. The CDR3 totals 13 residues. CDR1 is MNHEY and CDR2 is SVGEGT in the germline V gene. Trimming shortened V by 4 bases and J by 3 bases, and 9 bases separated the two germline ends. The source of the sample is a study of blood T cell repertoires in COVID-19. This clonotype was obtained from a man younger than 35 who had recovered from COVID-19. The V and J genes are TRBV6-2 or TRBV6-3 and TRBJ1-1; D ambiguous. Sequencing input: PBMCs or T cells enriched from blood (not recorded which). The CDR3 sequence is CASSWTGDTEAFF. The CDR3 DNA reads TGTGCCAGCAGTTGGACGGGAGACACTGAAGCTTTCTTT.